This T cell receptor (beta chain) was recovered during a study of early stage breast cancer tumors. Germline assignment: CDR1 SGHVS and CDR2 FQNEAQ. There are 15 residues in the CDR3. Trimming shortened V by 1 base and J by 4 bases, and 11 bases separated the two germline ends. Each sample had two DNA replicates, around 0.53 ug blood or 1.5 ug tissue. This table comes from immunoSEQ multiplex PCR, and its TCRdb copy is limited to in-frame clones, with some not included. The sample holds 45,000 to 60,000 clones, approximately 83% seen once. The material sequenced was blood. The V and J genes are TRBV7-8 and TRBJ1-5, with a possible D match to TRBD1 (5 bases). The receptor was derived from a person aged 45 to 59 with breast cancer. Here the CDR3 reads CASSLEGTDNQPQHF. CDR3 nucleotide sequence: TGTGCCAGCAGCTTAGAGGGGACGGATAATCAGCCCCAGCATTTT.